This T cell receptor beta chain was recorded in a study of siplizumab effects on memory and regulatory T cells. Study-wide findings and caveats: Siplizumab significantly reduced alloreactive sequences traceable to unstimulated CD4+ memory cells. In roughly 75-95% of proliferating CD4+ or CD8+ clones, a naive or memory phenotype could not be assigned. Major contributors to the alloresponse seemed to be naive T cells, which also appeared more diverse than memory cells. Controls showed an average of roughly 25% Treg-derived mappable alloreactive CD4+ clones, while siplizumab showed roughly 74%.

A remark on this clone: Its specificity is unknown.

The table came from immunoSEQ multiplex PCR; TCRdb's copy has only in-frame clones and leaves some out. Of about 72,000 clones in the sample, roughly nine tenths were seen once. J lost 5 bases, V lost 1 base, and 7 bases had no gene match. CDR1 is LGHNA and CDR2 is YNFKEQ in the germline V gene. This CDR3 is 17 amino acids long. Sequenced sample: CD8+ T cells sorted from blood. V gene TRBV4-2 combines with J gene TRBJ2-2; 10 nucleotides agree with TRBD2. The TCR comes from a human donor in good health. DNA for the CDR3: TGTGCCAGCAGCCAAGGTCTAGCGGGAGAACGGACCGGGGAGCTGTTTTTT. This codes for CASSQGLAGERTGELFF.